One sample yielded the 27 T cell receptor beta chains listed below, sequenced in a study of identical twins. Each CDR3 protein is one row after TCRdb ran MiXCR on the 5' RACE reads. The repertoire includes around 470,000 distinct CDR3 sequences, approximately 15% of them detected once, and roughly 0.56% sits in the top ten. The same data also contributed to another study, on yellow fever vaccine responses in identical twins.

The material sequenced was CD4+ T cells sorted from blood. These receptors all stem from a woman aged 18 to 35 in good health.

This clonotype was counted a few times. The chain has TRBV10-3 and TRBJ2-3; no definite D call. Between the trimmed V and J ends, which lost 3 bases and 2 bases, there was a span of 15 bases. CDR1 and CDR2 (germline): ENHRY, SYGVKD. This CDR3 region has 16 residues. CDR3 region: CAISELPVPATDTQYF. In DNA form, the CDR3 reads TGTGCCATCAGTGAACTTCCAGTTCCTGCCACAGATACGCAGTATTTT.

The V call is TRBV5-6, the J call TRBJ2-6, with 10 nucleotides matching TRBD1. After removal of 4 bases from V and 4 bases from J, the junction contained 5 bases not matched to a gene. This CDR3 comprises 16 residues. The germline gives CDR1 SGHDT, CDR2 YYEEEE. The CDR3 coding sequence is TGTGCCAGCAGCAAGGACAGGGGGACCGGGGCCAACGTCCTGACTTTC. Its protein is CASSKDRGTGANVLTF.

This clonotype was seen many times. V is TRBV5-1 and J is TRBJ2-1; 8 bases fit TRBD2. The germline V gene encodes CDR1 SGHRS and CDR2 YFSETQ. With V trimmed by 3 bases and J by 8 bases, 16 bases remained unmatched. The CDR3 is made up of 17 amino acids. This CDR3 is CASSWAPQAGVWDEQFF. In nucleotides, the CDR3 is TGCGCCAGCAGCTGGGCCCCGCAAGCGGGAGTATGGGATGAGCAGTTCTTC.

This clonotype was counted a few times. The chain couples TRBV4-1 to TRBJ2-7; 8 positions agree with TRBD2. Germline CDR1 MGHRA, CDR2 YSYEKL. V trimming: 1 base; J trimming: 3 bases; junction bases outside the gene matches: 5. The CDR3 runs to 15 residues. The CDR3 nucleotides are TGCGCCAGCAGCCAAGTCAGCGGGAGCTTCTACGAGCAGTACTTC. Its translation is CASSQVSGSFYEQYF.

This clonotype was found a few times. V is TRBV7-2 and J is TRBJ2-1; the match to TRBD2 covers 8 bases. CDR3 length: 16 residues. Trimming removed 3 bases from V and 6 bases from J; junction bases left unmatched: 10. The V gene's germline CDR1 is SGHTA and CDR2 FQGNSA. CDR3 region: CASSLQPGLDINEQFF. In DNA form, the CDR3 reads TGTGCCAGCAGCTTGCAACCGGGACTAGACATCAATGAGCAGTTCTTC.

This clonotype was seen repeatedly, ten times or more. The genes are TRBV5-1 and TRBJ2-7; tentative D call: TRBD1 (5 bases). V was cut by 0 bases and J by 0 bases, with 7 bases left in between. CDR1 and CDR2 from the germline V gene are SGHRS and YFSETQ. The CDR3 contains 14 residues. The CDR3 here is CASSLVGASYEQYF. CDR3 sequence (DNA): TGCGCCAGCAGCTTGGTAGGGGCCTCCTACGAGCAGTACTTC.

The V call is TRBV7-3, the J call TRBJ2-3, with TRBD1 matching 9 bases. The CDR3 spans 14 residues. V trimming: 5 bases; J trimming: 5 bases; junction bases outside the gene matches: 5. The germline CDR1 and CDR2 sequences are SGHTA and FQGTGA. The CDR3 coding sequence is TGTGCCAGCAGCGAGACAGGGGGAAGAGATACGCAGTATTTT. Encoded protein: CASSETGGRDTQYF. Combining the CDR3 with reference TRBV7-3 and TRBJ2-3 gives the whole variable domain GAGVSQTPSNKVTEKGKYVELRCDPISGHTALYWYRQSLGQGPEFLIYFQGTGAADDSGLPNDRFFAVRPEGSVSTLKIQRTERGDSAVYLCASSETGGRDTQYFGPGTRLTVL.

This chain uses TRBV6-2 or TRBV6-3 with TRBJ2-2; D possibly corresponds to TRBD2 (5 bases). Germline-derived CDR1 and CDR2 are MNHEY and SVGEGT. V was pared by 8 bases and J by 6 bases, with 13 bases between. The CDR3 is 13 residues long. The CDR3 region is CASSNLGAGELFF. DNA of the CDR3: TGTGCCAGCTCAAACCTGGGAGCCGGGGAGCTGTTTTTT.

This clonotype was picked up a small number of times. V usage is TRBV10-2 and J usage is TRBJ2-3; unclear D gene. The germline CDR1 and CDR2 sequences are WSHSY and SAAADI. This CDR3 is 12 amino acids long. V gave up 6 bases and J gave up 7 bases, with 11 bases separating them. The CDR3 DNA follows: TGCGCCAGCAGCCCTGGTTCAAATACGCAGTATTTT. It codes for CASSPGSNTQYF.

This clonotype was seen a few times. This chain joins TRBV7-9 and TRBJ2-2; TRBD2 matches 10 bases. The germline V gene encodes CDR1 SEHNR and CDR2 FQNEAQ (reference sequence). Losses at the gene ends were 2 bases for V and 5 bases for J; bases not matched to a gene: 2. The CDR3 has 15 amino acids. The CDR3 region is CASSLWGLATGELFF. In nucleotides, the CDR3 is TGTGCCAGCAGCTTATGGGGACTAGCGACCGGGGAGCTGTTTTTT. The entire variable domain, with the rest obtained from reference TRBV7-9 and TRBJ2-2, is as follows: DTGVSQNPRHKITKRGQNVTFRCDPISEHNRLYWYRQTLGQGPEFLTYFQNEAQLEKSRLLSDRFSAERPKGSFSTLEIQRTEQGDSAMYLCASSLWGLATGELFFGEGSRLTVL.

This clonotype was seen only a few times. The chain links TRBV28 to TRBJ2-1, with 7 bases aligning to TRBD1. V was pared by 5 bases and J by 9 bases, with 7 bases of the junction left unmatched. This CDR3 comprises 13 residues. CDR1 and CDR2 (germline): MDHEN, SYDVKM. DNA for the CDR3: TGTGCCAGCAGTGGGACAGCCCGTATTGAGCAGTTCTTC. Translating gives CASSGTARIEQFF.

The chain is built from TRBV15 and TRBJ2-2; D is unclear. Trimming removed 3 bases from V and 5 bases from J, with 7 bases in between. Germline V CDR1 and CDR2: LNHNV, YYDKDF (reference sequence). This CDR3 comprises 13 residues. The CDR3 DNA reads TGTGCCACCAGCAGTAGGAGAACCGGGGAGCTGTTTTTT. Amino acid sequence: CATSSRRTGELFF.

This clonotype was detected many times. The chain has TRBV20-1 and TRBJ2-1; TRBD1 might be the D (5 bases). This CDR3 has 13 residues. The ends were cut back, 0 bases at V and 5 bases at J, with 8 bases in the middle. Germline lookup yields CDR1 DFQATT and CDR2 SNEGSKA (reference sequence). The DNA of the CDR3 is TGCAGTGCTAGAGACACAGGCCACAATGAGCAGTTCTTC. It codes for CSARDTGHNEQFF.

This clonotype was counted ten times or more. The V call is TRBV4-1, the J call TRBJ2-7; D perhaps matches TRBD1 (5 bases). Germline CDR1 MGHRA, CDR2 YSYEKL. This CDR3 comprises 13 residues. Trimming shortened V by 3 bases and J by 0 bases, and 6 bases separated the two germline ends. The CDR3 region is CASSQGPSYEQYF. DNA for the CDR3: TGCGCCAGCAGCCAGGGGCCCTCCTACGAGCAGTACTTC.

The J gene is TRBJ2-3, the V gene TRBV20-1; 10 bases map to TRBD2. With 4 bases clipped from V and 7 bases from J, the junction kept 11 bases outside the gene matches. There are 15 residues in the CDR3. CDR1 is DFQATT and CDR2 is SNEGSKA in the germline V gene (reference sequence). The CDR3 bases are TGCAGTGCTACCCTACTAGCGGGGCTTGAAAATACGCAGTATTTT. This translates into CSATLLAGLENTQYF.

In its sample, this clonotype was seen a few times. The CDR3 reads CASSVITGATNEKLFF. The CDR3 DNA sequence: TGTGCCAGCAGCGTAATTACAGGAGCAACTAATGAAAAACTGTTTTTT. This chain joins TRBV5-5 and TRBJ1-4; tentatively, D is TRBD1 (5 bases). V lost 4 bases and J 0 bases, leaving 13 bases between the germline ends. The CDR3 contains 16 residues. Germline V gene lookup returns CDR1 SGHKS and CDR2 YYEKEE (reference sequence).

This clonotype has more than one count but fewer than ten. This sequence joins TRBV29-1 and TRBJ1-1; 7 bases are a match to TRBD1. The CDR3 extends over 14 amino acids. The V segment lost 6 bases and the J segment 4 bases; nucleotides outside the gene matches: 11. Germline assignment: CDR1 SQVTM and CDR2 ANQGSEA. The CDR3 sequence: CSVRDRVVGTEAFF. CDR3 in DNA: TGCAGCGTGAGAGACAGGGTTGTGGGCACTGAAGCTTTCTTT.

This clonotype was counted only a few times. This sequence joins TRBV7-2 and TRBJ2-3, with TRBD2 matching over 14 bases. Trimming at V came to 5 bases and at J to 2 bases, leaving 3 bases not matched to a gene. The CDR3 is made up of 16 amino acids. From germline, CDR1 is SGHTA and CDR2 FQGNSA. CDR3 DNA sequence: TGTGCCAGCAGCAGACTAGCGGGGGGGTTCACAGATACGCAGTATTTT. It yields the protein CASSRLAGGFTDTQYF.

This clonotype has more than one count but fewer than ten. The V call is TRBV5-1, the J call TRBJ2-5, with D perhaps matching TRBD2 (6 bases). The ends were cut back, 4 bases at V and 1 base at J, with 20 bases in the middle. CDR1 is SGHRS and CDR2 is YFSETQ in the germline V gene. The CDR3 totals 17 residues. The CDR3 nucleotides read TGCGCCAGCAGCCTTGGCTCCTTTAGCGGAGCCCAAGAGACCCAGTACTTC. It translates to CASSLGSFSGAQETQYF. The complete variable domain, with remaining parts taken from reference TRBV5-1 and TRBJ2-5, reads KAGVTQTPRYLIKTRGQQVTLSCSPISGHRSVSWYQQTPGQGLQFLFEYFSETQRNKGNFPGRFSGRQFSNSRSEMNVSTLELGDSALYLCASSLGSFSGAQETQYFGPGTRLLVL.

There are a few counts of this clonotype. V gene TRBV27 combines with J gene TRBJ2-7; 8 bases are a match to TRBD1. Germline CDR1 and CDR2: MNHEY and SMNVEV (reference sequence). V dropped 4 bases and J dropped 0; count of bases not matched to a gene: 5. The CDR3 covers 15 residues. The CDR3 sequence is CASSSGTGISYEQYF. Written as DNA, the CDR3 is TGTGCCAGCAGTTCGGGGACAGGTATCTCCTACGAGCAGTACTTC.

In this sample, this clonotype turned up a few times. The V call is TRBV30, the J call TRBJ2-1; 8 nucleotides line up with TRBD2. The CDR3 has 13 residues. Germline CDR1 and CDR2: GTSNPN and SVGIG (reference sequence). J lost 8 bases, V lost 3 bases, and 6 bases had no gene match. The CDR3 DNA reads TGTGCCTGGAGGCCTGCTAGCGGGTATGAGCAGTTCTTC. It is translated as CAWRPASGYEQFF.

In its sample, this clonotype was seen a few times. The chain has TRBV20-1 and TRBJ2-4; D possibly matches TRBD1 or TRBD2 (5 bases each). The CDR3 is 15 residues long. CDR1 is DFQATT, CDR2 SNEGSKA, per germline (reference sequence). Trimming took 3 bases from V and 4 from J, leaving 16 bases between them. The CDR3 sequence: CSARRGGMGKNIQYF. CDR3 nucleotide sequence: TGCAGTGCTAGGAGGGGCGGAATGGGTAAAAACATTCAGTACTTC.

The chain has TRBV3-1 and TRBJ1-1, with unresolved D. V lost 3 bases, J lost 6 bases, and 11 bases lay in between. This CDR3 spans 13 amino acids. Germline assignment: CDR1 LGHDT and CDR2 YNNKEL (reference sequence). DNA of the CDR3: TGTGCCAGCAGCCAGGTCTCGAAGGCTGAAGCTTTCTTT. Protein: CASSQVSKAEAFF.

The chain carries TRBV2 and TRBJ2-2; possible D gene TRBD2, 6 bases. The CDR3 length is 13 residues. Germline CDR1 SNHLY, CDR2 FYNNEI. V was pared by 5 bases and J by 7 bases, with 11 bases between. CDR3 loop: CASSWDLRGELFF. CDR3 nucleotides: TGTGCCAGCAGTTGGGACTTGCGCGGGGAGCTGTTTTTT.

This chain joins TRBV5-1 and TRBJ2-1; D is uncertain. The germline CDR1 and CDR2 sequences are SGHRS and YFSETQ. The V and J ends lost 5 bases and 1 base respectively, with 13 bases between them. CDR3 size: 15 residues. CDR3 sequence reads: CASRPRSGSYNEQFF. CDR3 DNA sequence: TGCGCCAGCAGACCGAGGTCAGGATCCTACAATGAGCAGTTCTTC.

The V and J genes are TRBV25-1 and TRBJ1-6; no clear D. V was cut by 2 bases and J by 0 bases, with 8 bases left in between. Germline V gives CDR1 MGHDK, CDR2 SYGVNS. The CDR3 spans 16 residues. CDR3 amino acids: CASSEPGLSYNSPLHF. The CDR3 DNA reads TGTGCCAGCAGTGAACCAGGACTCTCCTATAATTCACCCCTCCACTTT.

This clonotype was counted many times. In DNA form, the CDR3 reads TGTGCCAGCAGTTACTTAAATGAGCAGTTCTTC. The encoded protein is CASSYLNEQFF. V gene TRBV12-3 or TRBV12-4 combines with J gene TRBJ2-1; D remains ambiguous. There are 11 residues in the CDR3. With 4 bases removed from V and 7 bases from J, the gap between germline ends came to 5 bases.